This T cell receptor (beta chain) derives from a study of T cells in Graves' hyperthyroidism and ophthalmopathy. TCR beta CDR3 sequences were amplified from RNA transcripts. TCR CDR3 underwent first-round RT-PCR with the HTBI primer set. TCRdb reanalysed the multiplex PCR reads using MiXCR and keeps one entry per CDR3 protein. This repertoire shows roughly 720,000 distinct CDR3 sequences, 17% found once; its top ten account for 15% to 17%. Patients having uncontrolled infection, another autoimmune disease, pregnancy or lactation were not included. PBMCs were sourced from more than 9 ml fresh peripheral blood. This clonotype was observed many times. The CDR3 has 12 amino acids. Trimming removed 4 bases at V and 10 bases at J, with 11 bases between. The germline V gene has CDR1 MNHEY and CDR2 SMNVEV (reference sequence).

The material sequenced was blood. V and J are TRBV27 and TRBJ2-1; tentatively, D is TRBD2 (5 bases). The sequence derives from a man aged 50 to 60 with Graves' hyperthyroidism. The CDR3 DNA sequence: TGTGCCAGCAGTTCGGATGGCGGGGAGCAGTTCTTC. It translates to CASSSDGGEQFF.